Below are 10 T cell receptor beta chains sequenced from a single sample in a study of cytomegalovirus exposure and HLA in healthy donors. Assay: immunoSEQ multiplex PCR; the TCRdb copy retains only in-frame clones and omits some. The profile covers about 140,000 clones, with roughly four fifths appearing a single time and more than 1.4% taken by the ten largest. The sample consisted of PBMCs. These receptors all come from a woman aged 25 to 39 in good health and CMV-seronegative.

This clone showed up just a few times. The chain is built from TRBV7-7 and TRBJ2-7, with D uncertain. CDR1 and CDR2 from the germline V gene are SSHAT and FNYEAQ (reference sequence). The CDR3 is 12 amino acids. The CDR3 nucleotides are TGTGACATGTGGCGGTTTCCCTACGAGCAGTACTTC. Protein: CDMWRFPYEQYF.

The chain employs TRBV4-3 and TRBJ1-2; 8 nucleotides match TRBD1. CDR1 and CDR2 from the germline V gene are LGHNA and YSLEER. This CDR3 has 16 amino acids. The V gene end was trimmed by 4 bases and the J gene end by 4 bases; junction bases not matched to a gene: 11. The CDR3 nucleotides are TGCGCCAGCAGCCCTATAGGGACAGGCGACGCCTATGGCTACACCTTC. Translation: CASSPIGTGDAYGYTF.

The CDR3, as DNA: TGTGCCAGCAGCTTAGGGGTAGCGGGGGGTTTAGATACGCAGTATTTT. Amino acid sequence: CASSLGVAGGLDTQYF. J is TRBJ2-3 and V is TRBV7-2; 10 bases agree with TRBD2. The J segment lost 5 bases and the V segment lost 1 base, leaving 6 bases of the junction unmatched. The CDR3 is 16 residues long. Germline V gene data show CDR1 as SGHTA and CDR2 as FQGNSA.

The rearrangement joins TRBV4-3 to TRBJ2-7; D is perhaps TRBD1 (6 bases). Germline lookup yields CDR1 LGHNA and CDR2 YSLEER. V gave up 1 base and J gave up 2 bases, with 12 bases separating them. The CDR3 runs to 15 residues. Written as DNA, the CDR3 is TGCGCCAGCAGCCAAGGGACAGAACCCCCCTACGAGCAGTACTTC. This translates into CASSQGTEPPYEQYF.

This chain connects TRBV7-8 to TRBJ1-2; weak D call: TRBD1 (5 bases). The germline CDR1 and CDR2 sequences are SGHVS and FQNEAQ. V was shortened by 3 bases and J by 5 bases, with 10 bases between the two germline ends. The CDR3 spans 13 residues. CDR3 protein: CASSLGTEYGYTF. DNA of the CDR3: TGTGCCAGCAGCTTGGGGACTGAGTATGGCTACACCTTC.

The chain combines TRBV7-2 with TRBJ2-7; 9 nucleotides match TRBD1. This CDR3 contains 16 residues. Germline V gives CDR1 SGHTA, CDR2 FQGNSA. J gave up 0 bases and V 2 bases, and 5 bases lay outside the gene matches. This CDR3 reads CASSLLGQGSSYEQYF. CDR3 DNA sequence: TGTGCCAGCAGCTTACTAGGACAGGGGAGCTCCTACGAGCAGTACTTC.

V usage is TRBV18 and J usage is TRBJ2-1, with D uncertain. This CDR3 has 13 residues. In germline, CDR1 is KGHSH, CDR2 LQKENI. The V end was cut by 3 bases, the J end by 4 bases, with 7 bases between. The CDR3 protein is CASSPDIYNEQFF. DNA for the CDR3: TGTGCCAGCTCACCCGACATTTACAATGAGCAGTTCTTC. The variable domain in full, with the rest retrieved from reference TRBV18 and TRBJ2-1, is NAGVMQNPRHLVRRRGQEARLRCSPMKGHSHVYWYRQLPEEGLKFMVYLQKENIIDESGMPKERFSAEFPKEGPSILRIQQVVRGDSAAYFCASSPDIYNEQFFGPGTRLTVL.

V and J are TRBV29-1 and TRBJ1-2, with TRBD1 identical over 10 bases. Trimming removed 4 bases from V and 7 bases from J; junction bases left unmatched: 3. The CDR3 spans 12 residues. The V gene's germline CDR1 is SQVTM and CDR2 ANQGSEA. CDR3 coding DNA: TGCAGCGTTGGACAGGGGGCAAGTGGCTACACCTTC. This codes for CSVGQGASGYTF.

V usage is TRBV6-5 and J usage is TRBJ2-7, with a weak D call TRBD1 (6 bases). From germline, CDR1 is MNHEY and CDR2 SVGAGI. CDR3 length: 14 residues. Trimming left V 2 bases short and J 2 bases short, with 10 bases between. Written as DNA, the CDR3 is TGTGCCAGCAGTTACATTGGGGGCCCCTACGAGCAGTACTTC. It specifies CASSYIGGPYEQYF.

The chain has TRBV7-8 and TRBJ2-7; D is unresolved. The length of the CDR3 is 11 residues. V gave up 1 base and J gave up 6 bases, with 4 bases separating them. Germline lookup yields CDR1 SGHVS and CDR2 FQNEAQ. The CDR3 reads CASSLGLEQYF. CDR3 DNA: TGTGCCAGCAGCTTAGGGCTCGAGCAGTACTTC.